This TCR beta chain originates from a study of blood T cells in healthy people across ages. The study, taken as a whole, reports: Strong correlation linked observed beta diversity and percent naive T cells. Unsorted PBMC material precluded a definitive naive versus antigen-experienced comparison. With donor CMV status unknown, expanded clonotype changes were possibly confounded.

With a J-beta primer mix and a sample-barcoded 5' primer, a second PCR ran about 7 to 12 cycles. TCRdb recomputed calls from the 5' RACE reads with MiXCR, one row per CDR3 protein. The sample consists of 850,000 to 1,300,000 distinct CDR3 sequences, 40% to 50% of them appearing once. The germline gives CDR1 SGHRS, CDR2 YFSETQ. There are 16 residues in the CDR3. V shed 0 bases and J 7 bases; nucleotides not matched to a gene: 12. Points on this clonotype: Its antigen is not known.

Total RNA, at least 5.5 micrograms per sample, came from PBMCs. The V call is TRBV5-1, the J call TRBJ2-7; 8 positions agree with TRBD2. The sequencing sample was made of blood. The TCR was taken from a woman between 55 and 75 years old in good health. CDR3 region: CASSLGASGRYNEQYF. The CDR3 nucleotides read TGCGCCAGCAGCTTGGGAGCTAGCGGGCGTTACAATGAGCAGTACTTC.